This T cell receptor (beta chain) was documented in a study of blood T cell repertoires in COVID-19 (TCRdb year 2020). General notes on the study: Samples from collaborators originated in the United States, Italy and Spain and spanned both the acute and convalescent phases of COVID-19. Deeply sampled blood TCRbeta repertoires from subjects exposed to, actively infected with, or recovered from COVID-19 were included in the dataset. Where available, HLA class I and class II types were obtained from metadata supplied by the sample provider rather than from assay-based typing. A de-identified subject ID, COVID-19 status, age in years and sex were almost always included in the sample metadata. A freely available public database, intended as a resource for researchers studying the immune response to SARS-CoV-2, is where the repertoires were released. Samples came from the ongoing ImmuneRACE study (first 160 participants) plus 1,254 subjects from 6 global collaborators. The material from the prospective study consisted of cDNA or gDNA derived from T cells, B-cell-depleted T cells, or PBMCs.

Each collaborating institution followed its own protocols to collect whole blood in K2EDTA tubes. For TCRbeta analysis, collaborators shipped samples as frozen whole blood, isolated PBMCs, or DNA extracted from either of those sample types. With respect to this clone: Its target antigen remains unknown. No base qualities exist here, and no much larger clone lies one base off it.

Broader findings and caveats from the paper: The quantity of clinical and demographic metadata differed by source and by participant and was supplied without curation.

TCRbeta CDR3 regions were amplified from genomic DNA using the immunoSEQ Assay, a bias-controlled multiplex PCR. The authors' analysis ran thus. Nucleated cell counts per sample were estimated from amplification of reference gene primers within the assay. To quantify the absolute abundance of each unique TCRbeta CDR3 rearrangement, sequence reads were collapsed and filtered. For each sample, productive Simpson clonality was calculated as the square root of Simpson's diversity index over productive rearrangements. TCRdb retrieved this table from immuneACCESS and kept in-frame rearrangements only. Not all clones are present; in checked studies, unresolved V genes account for under half, and no reason is known for the remainder. V and J calls and clone size are copied from that table; D and trimming were computed from the DNA. Counted in this sample were 200,000 or so clones; about 80% of them appeared once. The ten largest clonotypes hold 2% to 2.5% of the sample.

The sequenced material came from peripheral blood. This sequence was found in a woman aged 55-69 years with acute or convalescent COVID-19.

CDR3 region: CASSGLTYEQYF. In nucleotides, the sequence is TGTGCCAGCAGCGGCCTTACCTACGAGCAGTACTTC. The chain uses TRBV7-2 and TRBJ2-7; no confident D gene assignment can be made. V and J are truncated by 5 bases and 2 bases respectively, leaving an intervening sequence of 7 bases. The germline V gene supplies CDR1 SGHTA and CDR2 FQGNSA. The CDR3 runs 12 residues from the cysteine to the phenylalanine. CDR3 DNA only is kept here, 36 bases in frame from base 1.